What follows are 2 T cell receptor beta chains derived from one specimen sequenced in a study of T-cell memory formation after mild COVID-19. TCRdb reanalysed the 5' RACE reads using MiXCR and keeps one entry per CDR3 protein. The table lists under 300,000 distinct CDR3 sequences, 15% to 20% of them singletons, with under 30% in the top ten. Sequencing input: PBMCs or a T cell subset sorted from them (not recorded which). These receptors originate from a man aged 18 to 29 who had mild COVID-19 (a few samples of this study predate the infection). Cell type and time point are not known.

This clonotype has more than one count but fewer than ten. The chain is built from TRBV30 and TRBJ2-7, with a weak D call TRBD1 (6 bases). Trimming took 1 base from V and 4 from J, leaving 20 bases between them. The V gene's germline CDR1 is GTSNPN and CDR2 SVGIG (reference sequence). The length of the CDR3 is 16 residues. The CDR3 nucleotides are TGTGCCTGGAGTGCCATCGACAGGCCACCCTTTTACGAGCAGTACTTC. This gives the protein CAWSAIDRPPFYEQYF. The complete variable domain, with remaining parts taken from reference TRBV30 and TRBJ2-7, reads SQTIHQWPATLVQPVGSPLSLECTVEGTSNPNLYWYRQAAGRGLQLLFYSVGIGQISSEVPQNLSASRPQDRQFILSSKKLLLSDSGFYLCAWSAIDRPPFYEQYFGPGTRLTVT.

This clonotype occurred a few times. This sequence joins TRBV9 and TRBJ2-7; a possible D gene is TRBD1 (6 bases). The germline gives CDR1 SGDLS, CDR2 YYNGEE. This CDR3 spans 15 amino acids. V lost 0 bases to trimming and J lost 4 bases, with 14 bases between them. The CDR3: CASSVEGQLRYEQYV. The CDR3, as DNA: TGTGCCAGCAGCGTAGAAGGACAGTTGCGTTACGAGCAGTACGTC.